The present TCR beta chain was sequenced within a study of T cells expressing NK-cell markers (dated by TCRdb to about 2020). For the study in its entirety: TCR beta-chain repertoires were profiled in sorted CD3+CD56+NKG2C+, CD3+CD56+NKG2C- and CD3+CD56-NKG2C+ T-cell subsets from about 8 donors. The eight sequenced donors were randomly selected healthy volunteers, three men and five women. Of the eight sequenced donors, seven were found to be HCMV-seropositive and one was found to be HCMV-seronegative. The libraries were sequenced on Illumina HiSeq 2000/2500, MiSeq or NextSeq, producing 2 x 150 bp reads. Overall study results and their limits: Those dominant clonotypes were again the most abundant among CD3+CD56-NKG2C+ cells in several donors, at roughly 28.3-60.1%. For five or six donors, the dominant CD3+CD56+NKG2C+ clonotypes were among the top 10 CD8+ clonotypes and accounted for 1.0-7.0% of CD8+ T cells. It remained unclear whether the expanded NKG2C-expressing T cell clones were specific for HCMV antigens.

A word on this clonotype: Which antigen it targets is not known.

The CDR3 sequence holds 13 residues, the cysteine and phenylalanine included. The protein alone is recorded here. CDR1 and CDR2, looked up from the germline V gene (reference sequence), are MNHNY and SVGAGI. HCMV-specific IgG was detected in serum with a commercial ELISA kit to determine HCMV serostatus. Peripheral blood mononuclear cells were isolated from blood by Ficoll density gradient centrifugation. Sequencing was performed on an Illumina HiSeq 2000. The TCR beta cDNA libraries were made using 5'RACE template switching, a step that added both a universal primer site and unique molecular identifiers. cDNA synthesis was primed from the TCR beta constant segment, followed by two successive PCR amplification steps. In the source study's methods: MIGEC was used to demultiplex reads and group reads by UMI, and MiTCR was used to assemble and quantify clonotypes. Only TCR cDNA sequences supported by at least two reads were kept to exclude erroneous sequences. The tcR package was used for downstream repertoire analysis, and clonotypes were matched between fractions using CDR3 nucleotide sequence together with V segment. VDJmatch was used to annotate antigen specificity against VDJdb, with one amino acid substitution in CDR3 allowed. TCRdb reprocessed the reads, reporting each CDR3 protein sequence once and no DNA. These V and J calls originate from TCRdb's pipeline instead of the authors' own analysis. The sample table gives roughly 300,000 distinct CDR3 sequences. Together, the top ten hold roughly 4.2% of the sample.

The rearranged chain carries TRBV6-6 and TRBJ2-1; the D call of TRBD2 rests on TCRdb alone, since no DNA is present to check it. Sequenced material: blood T cells: a sorted CD56 or NKG2C T cell subset, CD4+ or CD8+ T cells, or bulk PBMC T cells (not recorded which). This clonotype was obtained from a woman between 18 and 69 years old in good health. The CDR3 reads CASNDPPGNEQFF.